This T cell receptor beta chain is from a study of shared clonotypes between healthy human individuals. Overall study context: Three CD4 naive, three CD4 memory, two CD8 naive and one CD8 memory plate were used per donor.

Notes on this clone: The antigen is not known.

Findings of the study overall: Donor scarcity curtailed the genetic and exposure-history diversity represented herein.

The CD4+ fraction was divided into a CD45RA+ naive subset and a CD45RA-negative memory subset. Germline V CDR1 and CDR2: MNHEY, SMNVEV (reference sequence). Trimming left V 0 bases short and J 7 bases short, with 15 bases between. The CDR3 length is 16 residues. Clones were sequenced by immunoSEQ multiplex PCR, and TCRdb holds only the in-frame ones, with some missing. The sample includes roughly 2.2 million clones, 80% to 95% of them seen just once. This TCR derives from a man between 18 and 35 years old in good health. Some clones in this sample may be carry-over from other donors' samples. The V gene is TRBV27, the J gene TRBJ2-2, with D possibly being TRBD2 (5 bases). Source material: naive CD4+ T cells from PBMCs. The subset denotes: CD45RA+ positively selected. The chain's CDR3 is CASSLSPGSEIGELFF. DNA for the CDR3: TGTGCCAGCAGTTTATCGCCGGGAAGTGAAATCGGGGAGCTGTTTTTT.